Presented here are 6 T cell receptor beta chains from one specimen sequenced in a study of T cell clonality in common variable immunodeficiency. TCRdb's table, derived via immunoSEQ multiplex PCR, lists solely in-frame clones and lacks some. There are roughly 48,000 clones in the sample, none observed a single time. The sequenced material came from peripheral blood mononuclear cells. These receptors were obtained from a person aged 18 to 75 in good health.

There are many counts of this clone. From the germline J gene comes the end of the CDR3, since the read stops 3 residues before it. The genes are TRBV20-1 and TRBJ2-4; D perhaps matches TRBD2 (5 bases). The CDR3 covers 13 residues. Germline assignment: CDR1 DFQATT and CDR2 SNEGSKA (reference sequence). CDR3 amino acids: CSARVTPGVTQYF. The covered CDR3 bases are TGCAGTGCTAGAGTCACCCCCGGGGTGACT.

This clone was counted at least ten times. The read gets to within 3 residues of the CDR3 end, and the germline J gene fills in the rest. V gene TRBV5-1 combines with J gene TRBJ2-3, with D perhaps assigned TRBD1 or TRBD2 (5 bases each). Germline CDR1 SGHRS, CDR2 YFSETQ. This CDR3 comprises 16 residues. Trimming stripped 1 base from V and 5 bases from J, with 17 bases between. CDR3 region: CASSLSLGRERDTQYF. The sequenced part of the CDR3 DNA is TGCGCCAGCAGCTTGAGTCTCGGCAGGGAGAGAGATACG.

Many counts were recorded for this clone. The CDR3 end falls 3 residues outside the read, so it is completed with the germline J gene. The chain is built from TRBV29-1 and TRBJ2-2; TRBD1 is a possible D gene (5 bases). Germline CDR1 reads SQVTM; CDR2 reads ANQGSEA. The CDR3 runs 15 residues. The CDR3 bases that were read are TGCAGCGTTGAGGGGCAGACCTCTGGGGCCAACGTG. Translating gives CSVEGQTSGANV. The full-length CDR3 reads as CSVEGQTSGANVLFF.

This clone occurred many times. The CDR3 is cut off 3 residues early in the read; its end comes from the germline J gene. The V gene is TRBV20-1, the J gene TRBJ2-1; 7 positions match TRBD1. This CDR3 region has 14 residues. With V trimmed by 3 bases and J by 4 bases, 6 bases remained unmatched. Germline values: CDR1 DFQATT, CDR2 SNEGSKA (reference sequence). The CDR3 sequence is CSARRPGQYNEQFF. CDR3 DNA (partial): TGCAGTGCTAGGAGACCGGGACAGTACAATGAG.

This clone was picked up many times. The read halts 3 residues ahead of the CDR3 end, with the missing end drawn from the germline J gene. The chain is built from TRBV29-1 and TRBJ2-1; TRBD2 matches 16 bases. With 1 base clipped from V and 8 bases from J, the junction kept 14 bases outside the gene matches. The CDR3 sequence is 19 residues long. Germline CDR1 reads SQVTM; CDR2 reads ANQGSEA. The chain's CDR3 is CSVEGRGLAGGSSVDEQFF. The sequenced part of the CDR3 DNA is TGCAGCGTTGAAGGAAGGGGACTAGCGGGAGGGTCCTCGGTCGATGAG.

A note on this clone: The read gets to within 3 residues of the CDR3 end, and the germline J gene fills in the rest. This chain uses TRBV20-1 with TRBJ2-3, with D perhaps TRBD1 (5 bases). Germline lookup yields CDR1 DFQATT and CDR2 SNEGSKA (reference sequence). The CDR3 covers 13 residues. The chain's CDR3 is CSARAPGQETQYF. CDR3 bases read: TGCAGTGCTAGAGCCCCAGGGCAAGAGACG.